This T cell receptor beta chain was documented in a study of T-cell memory formation after mild COVID-19. Overall study: Largely donor-specific sequence clusters came from a couple of donors.

The 5'RACE method, run with constant-segment primers, produced TCR alpha and TCR beta cDNA libraries (carrying sample barcodes and UMIs). TCRdb reprocessed the 5' RACE reads via MiXCR and lists one record per CDR3 protein. The table includes about 430,000 distinct CDR3 sequences, roughly 24% detected once. In regard to this clonotype: The target antigen is unknown.

Study-wide results and limits: The main location of contracting CD4+ clones was CM and EM, and that of contracting CD8+ clones was EMRA. Day 15 to 85 contracting clones showed balanced CD4/CD8; later expanders leaned CD4+.

CDR3 length equals 16 residues. Germline V CDR1 and CDR2: SGHRS, YFSETQ. V dropped 5 bases and J dropped 0; count of bases not matched to a gene: 4. The clonotype was recovered from an adult woman who had mild COVID-19 (a few samples of this study predate the infection). Cell type and time point are not known. The chain recombines TRBV5-1 with TRBJ2-7, with TRBD2 matching 14 bases. Sequenced input: PBMCs or a T cell subset sorted from them (not recorded which). CDR3 sequence reads: CASSRGTSGSSYEQYF. The CDR3 nucleotides are TGCGCCAGCAGTCGAGGGACTAGCGGGAGCTCCTACGAGCAGTACTTC. Variable domain in full (rest from reference TRBV5-1 and TRBJ2-7): KAGVTQTPRYLIKTRGQQVTLSCSPISGHRSVSWYQQTPGQGLQFLFEYFSETQRNKGNFPGRFSGRQFSNSRSEMNVSTLELGDSALYLCASSRGTSGSSYEQYFGPGTRLTVT.